This TCR beta chain was recovered during a study of cytotoxic CD8 clonotypes in ibrutinib-treated CLL. Sequencing was performed with immunoSEQ multiplex PCR; in TCRdb, only in-frame clones are kept and a portion is missing. In the table there are about 150,000 clones, roughly 76% of which are singletons. This clone has only a few counts. The receptor was isolated from a human donor with chronic lymphocytic leukemia. The sample consisted of PBMCs, taken after 24 months of ibrutinib treatment.

The CDR3 loop reads CASRPDGAVEQYF. The CDR3 DNA follows: TGTGCCAGCAGACCCGATGGTGCGGTCGAGCAGTACTTC. The J gene is TRBJ2-7, the V gene TRBV2; no clear D. V shed 6 bases and J shed 6 bases, with 15 bases lying between them. Germline CDR1 is SNHLY and CDR2 is FYNNEI. This CDR3 is 13 amino acids long.